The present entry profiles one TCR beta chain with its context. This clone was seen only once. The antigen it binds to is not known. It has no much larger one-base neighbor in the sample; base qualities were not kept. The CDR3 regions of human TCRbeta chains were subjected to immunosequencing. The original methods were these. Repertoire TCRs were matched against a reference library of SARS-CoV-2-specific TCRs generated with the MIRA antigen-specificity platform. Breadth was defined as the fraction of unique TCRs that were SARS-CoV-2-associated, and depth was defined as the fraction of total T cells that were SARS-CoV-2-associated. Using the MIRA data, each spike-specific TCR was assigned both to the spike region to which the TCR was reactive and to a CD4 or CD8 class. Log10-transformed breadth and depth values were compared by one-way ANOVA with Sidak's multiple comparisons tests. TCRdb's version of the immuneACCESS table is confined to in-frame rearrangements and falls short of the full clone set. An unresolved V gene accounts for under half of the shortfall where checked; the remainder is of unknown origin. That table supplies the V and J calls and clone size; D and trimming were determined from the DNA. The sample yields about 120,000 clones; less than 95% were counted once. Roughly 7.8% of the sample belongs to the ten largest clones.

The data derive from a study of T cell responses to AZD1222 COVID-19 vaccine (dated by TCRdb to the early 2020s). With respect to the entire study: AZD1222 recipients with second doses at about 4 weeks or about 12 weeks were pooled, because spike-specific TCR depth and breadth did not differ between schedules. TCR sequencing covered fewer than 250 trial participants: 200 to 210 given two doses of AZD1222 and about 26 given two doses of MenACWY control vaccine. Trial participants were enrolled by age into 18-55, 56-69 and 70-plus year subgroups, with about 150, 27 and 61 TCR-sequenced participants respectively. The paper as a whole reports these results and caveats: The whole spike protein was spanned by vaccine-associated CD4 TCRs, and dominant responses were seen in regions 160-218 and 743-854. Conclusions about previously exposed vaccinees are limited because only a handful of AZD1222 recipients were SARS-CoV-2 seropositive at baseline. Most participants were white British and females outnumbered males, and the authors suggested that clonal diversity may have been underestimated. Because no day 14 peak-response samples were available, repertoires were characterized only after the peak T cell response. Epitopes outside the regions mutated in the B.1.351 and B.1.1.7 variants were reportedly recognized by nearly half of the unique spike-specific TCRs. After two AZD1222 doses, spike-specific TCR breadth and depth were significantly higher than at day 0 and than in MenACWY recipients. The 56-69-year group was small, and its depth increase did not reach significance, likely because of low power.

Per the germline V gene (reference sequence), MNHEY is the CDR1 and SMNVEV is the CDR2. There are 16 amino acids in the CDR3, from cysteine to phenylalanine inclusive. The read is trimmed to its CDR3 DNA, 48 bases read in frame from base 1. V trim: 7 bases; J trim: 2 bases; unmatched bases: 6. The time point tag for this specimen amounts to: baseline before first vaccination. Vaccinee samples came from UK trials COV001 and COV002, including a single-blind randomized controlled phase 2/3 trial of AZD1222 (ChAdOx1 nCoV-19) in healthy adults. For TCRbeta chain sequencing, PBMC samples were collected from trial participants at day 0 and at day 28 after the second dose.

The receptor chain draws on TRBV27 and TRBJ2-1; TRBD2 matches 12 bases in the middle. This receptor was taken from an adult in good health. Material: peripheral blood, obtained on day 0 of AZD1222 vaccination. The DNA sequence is TGTGCCAGCACCGAGACTAGCGGGGGAGCCTACAATGAGCAGTTCTTC. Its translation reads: CASTETSGGAYNEQFF.